These 9 T cell receptor beta chains were sequenced from one sample in a study of cytomegalovirus exposure and HLA in healthy donors. This table comes from immunoSEQ multiplex PCR, and its TCRdb copy is limited to in-frame clones, with some not included. This sample carries 59,000 or so clones, 89% of them seen once, and the ten largest clones take about 16%. Sequencing was performed on PBMCs. The receptors originated from a woman between 18 and 30 years old in good health and CMV-seronegative.

The chain joins TRBV15 to TRBJ1-5; the match to TRBD1 covers 7 bases. The CDR3 extends over 15 amino acids. V dropped 0 bases and J dropped 1; count of bases not matched to a gene: 0. Germline V gives CDR1 LNHNV, CDR2 YYDKDF (reference sequence). The chain's CDR3 is CATSRDRGSNQPQHF. The CDR3 DNA reads as TGTGCCACCAGCAGAGACAGGGGGAGCAATCAGCCCCAGCATTTT.

This clone was observed a handful of times. V is TRBV30 and J is TRBJ2-4; no clear D. Germline-derived CDR1 and CDR2 are GTSNPN and SVGIG (reference sequence). The CDR3 covers 14 residues. Between the trimmed V and J ends, which lost 3 bases and 0 bases, there was a span of 9 bases. CDR3: CAWSPFLAKNIQYF. In DNA, the CDR3 is TGTGCCTGGAGCCCCTTTTTAGCCAAAAACATTCAGTACTTC.

V and J are TRBV27 and TRBJ2-7, with TRBD1 matching 7 bases. Germline values: CDR1 MNHEY, CDR2 SMNVEV (reference sequence). V gave up 7 bases and J gave up 2 bases; unmatched junction bases: 8. The CDR3 length is 14 residues. The DNA for the CDR3 is TGTGCCAGCACCCCGTCAAGGGGGCCCTACGAGCAGTACTTC. This sequence encodes CASTPSRGPYEQYF.

The V and J genes are TRBV5-5 and TRBJ2-1, with a tentative D call TRBD2 (5 bases). This CDR3 is built from 15 residues. The V gene lost 0 bases and the J gene lost 2 bases, with 9 bases spanning the gap. The germline CDR1 and CDR2 sequences are SGHKS and YYEKEE (reference sequence). The CDR3 loop is CASSLVLDTYNEQFF. CDR3 DNA: TGTGCCAGCAGCTTGGTACTAGACACCTACAATGAGCAGTTCTTC.

The genes are TRBV6-1 and TRBJ2-7, with TRBD2 as a possible D gene (7 bases). V was pared by 8 bases and J by 6 bases, with 11 bases between. The CDR3 extends over 11 amino acids. Germline CDR1 is MNHNS and CDR2 is SASEGT. CDR3 protein: CASWGGSEQYF. For the CDR3, the DNA is TGTGCCAGCTGGGGGGGCTCCGAGCAGTACTTC.

J is TRBJ1-5 and V is TRBV18, with no clear D. The CDR3 is 14 residues long. V shed 3 bases and J shed 0 bases, with 6 bases lying between them. Germline V gene lookup returns CDR1 KGHSH and CDR2 LQKENI. The CDR3: CASSPQDSNQPQHF. The CDR3 nucleotides read TGTGCCAGCTCACCTCAGGATAGCAATCAGCCCCAGCATTTT.

J is TRBJ1-1 and V is TRBV29-1; TRBD1 might be the D (6 bases). Trimming stripped 3 bases from V and 11 bases from J, with 16 bases between. Germline V CDR1 and CDR2: SQVTM, ANQGSEA. The CDR3 covers 12 residues. The CDR3 bases are TGCAGCGTTGATGTCCTGGGGGCGCTGGCTTTCTTT. Amino acids: CSVDVLGALAFF.

V and J are TRBV6-1 and TRBJ2-5; D is perhaps TRBD2 (6 bases). The CDR3 spans 15 residues. Germline CDR1 reads MNHNS; CDR2 reads SASEGT. V was pared by 1 base and J by 5 bases, with 14 bases between. This CDR3 is CASSEGYGGFETQYF. The CDR3 DNA follows: TGTGCCAGCAGTGAAGGGTACGGGGGTTTCGAGACCCAGTACTTC.

This chain connects TRBV29-1 to TRBJ2-7, with 8 bases that match TRBD2. The CDR3 is 14 residues long. The V gene's germline CDR1 is SQVTM and CDR2 ANQGSEA. V was clipped by 5 bases and J by 2 bases; unmatched bases: 8. The CDR3 DNA follows: TGCAGCGTTCATCTAGCGGGCCGTGCCTACGAGCAGTACTTC. Encoded protein: CSVHLAGRAYEQYF.